Presented here are 22 T cell receptor beta chains from one specimen sequenced in a study of OX40 agonist ivuxolimab in advanced cancers. Produced via immunoSEQ multiplex PCR; TCRdb's table is partial and in-frame only. The table records 20,000 or so clones, just over 85% of them present only once. Sequenced material: CD4+ or CD8+ T cells sorted from blood, taken in a trial of the OX40 agonist ivuxolimab. The receptors were gathered from an adult with an advanced solid tumor such as melanoma, head and neck, liver or kidney cancer.

This chain uses TRBV7-9 with TRBJ1-1; no definite D call. Germline V gene data show CDR1 as SEHNR and CDR2 as FQNEAQ (reference sequence). The CDR3 has 12 residues. Trimming removed 5 bases from V and 8 bases from J, with 12 bases in between. CDR3: CASSPGSREAFF. The CDR3 DNA follows: TGTGCCAGCAGCCCGGGGTCGCGGGAAGCTTTCTTT. The full variable domain, in which reference TRBV7-9 and TRBJ1-1 provide the parts outside the CDR3, is DTGVSQNPRHKITKRGQNVTFRCDPISEHNRLYWYRQTLGQGPEFLTYFQNEAQLEKSRLLSDRFSAERPKGSFSTLEIQRTEQGDSAMYLCASSPGSREAFFGQGTRLTVV.

The CDR3 loop reads CASSPGALQETQYF. The CDR3 bases are TGTGCCAGCAGCCCGGGGGCTCTCCAAGAGACCCAGTACTTC. The chain employs TRBV14 and TRBJ2-5; D may be TRBD1 or TRBD2 (6 bases each). Trimming cost V 4 bases and J 1 base, with 10 bases left between them. The CDR3 consists of 14 residues. The germline gives CDR1 SGHDN, CDR2 FVKESK.

V and J are TRBV5-1 and TRBJ1-4, with D hard to call. The V gene's germline CDR1 is SGHRS and CDR2 YFSETQ. The CDR3 has 13 residues. V was shortened by 0 bases and J by 5 bases, with 5 bases between the two germline ends. CDR3 region: CASSLDGNEKLFF. In DNA, the CDR3 is TGCGCCAGCAGCTTGGACGGGAATGAAAAACTGTTTTTT.

This chain uses TRBV28 with TRBJ1-1; D uncertain. Trimming shortened V by 11 bases and J by 4 bases, and 14 bases separated the two germline ends. This CDR3 contains 12 residues. Germline V lookup: CDR1 MDHEN, CDR2 SYDVKM. The CDR3 here is CAAGRWGTEAFF. DNA for the CDR3: TGTGCCGCTGGAAGGTGGGGCACTGAAGCTTTCTTT.

The chain recombines TRBV5-1 with TRBJ1-1, with a possible D match to TRBD1 (5 bases). Trimming stripped 0 bases from V and 6 bases from J, with 9 bases between. The CDR3 extends over 13 amino acids. Germline-derived CDR1 and CDR2 are SGHRS and YFSETQ. The DNA for the CDR3 is TGCGCCAGCAGCTTGGATGGGGGTTCTGAAGCTTTCTTT. Translated: CASSLDGGSEAFF.

In its sample, this clone was seen once. V usage is TRBV7-9 and J usage is TRBJ2-7; D possibly corresponds to TRBD1 (6 bases). The CDR3 loop spans 18 amino acids. Germline lookup yields CDR1 SEHNR and CDR2 FQNEAQ (reference sequence). With 1 base removed from V and 1 base from J, the gap between germline ends came to 20 bases. The CDR3 region is CASSLVLPGQGNSYEQYF. For the CDR3, the DNA is TGTGCCAGCAGCTTAGTCTTACCGGGACAAGGGAATTCCTACGAGCAGTACTTC.

This clone came up a few times. The chain carries TRBV19 and TRBJ1-1; D gene uncertain. Germline V CDR1 and CDR2: LNHDA, SQIVND (reference sequence). This CDR3 has 12 amino acids. Trimming cost V 6 bases and J 5 bases, with 10 bases left between them. The CDR3 nucleotides are TGTGCCAGTAGAACTCCTTCTACTGAAGCTTTCTTT. Translation gives CASRTPSTEAFF.

The table lists this clone with a count of one. The rearrangement uses TRBV7-9 and TRBJ2-1, with a tentative D call TRBD2 (5 bases). The CDR3 length is 12 residues. Germline V CDR1 and CDR2: SEHNR, FQNEAQ (reference sequence). Trimming took 1 base from V and 7 from J, leaving 5 bases between them. This chain's CDR3 is CASSLERNEQFF. The CDR3 DNA reads TGTGCCAGCAGCTTAGAGCGGAATGAGCAGTTCTTC.

V is TRBV13 and J is TRBJ1-1; no definite D call. CDR3 length equals 13 residues. Trimming left V 8 bases short and J 5 bases short, with 15 bases between. The germline CDR1 and CDR2 sequences are PRHDT and FYEKMQ (reference sequence). As DNA, the CDR3 is TGTGCCAGCTCAGGACCCCCAAGAACTGAAGCTTTCTTT. It translates to CASSGPPRTEAFF.

The J gene is TRBJ2-3, the V gene TRBV6-1; 9 nucleotides line up with TRBD2. Germline CDR1 reads MNHNS; CDR2 reads SASEGT. V shed 0 bases and J 2 bases; nucleotides not matched to a gene: 3. There are 16 residues in the CDR3. CDR3 residues: CASSEASGGSTDTQYF. The CDR3 bases are TGTGCCAGCAGTGAAGCTAGCGGGGGATCCACAGATACGCAGTATTTT.

The chain employs TRBV2 and TRBJ2-1; TRBD2 agrees at 11 bases. Looked up from germline, CDR1 is SNHLY and CDR2 is FYNNEI. The CDR3 has 15 residues. V shed 5 bases and J 2 bases; nucleotides not matched to a gene: 2. CDR3 sequence (DNA): TGTGCCAGCAGTTTGACTAGCGGGGCCTACAATGAGCAGTTCTTC. Encoded protein: CASSLTSGAYNEQFF.

This chain connects TRBV7-9 to TRBJ2-7, with 9 bases that match TRBD1. V lost 4 bases to trimming and J lost 5 bases; unmatched junction nucleotides: 9. The CDR3 extends over 15 amino acids. CDR1 and CDR2 from the germline V gene are SEHNR and FQNEAQ (reference sequence). DNA for the CDR3: TGTGCCAGCAGCTCCACACCGGGACAGGGAAACGAGCAGTACTTC. This gives the protein CASSSTPGQGNEQYF. Full variable domain (outside the CDR3, taken from reference TRBV7-9 and TRBJ2-7): DTGVSQNPRHKITKRGQNVTFRCDPISEHNRLYWYRQTLGQGPEFLTYFQNEAQLEKSRLLSDRFSAERPKGSFSTLEIQRTEQGDSAMYLCASSSTPGQGNEQYFGPGTRLTVT.

The rearrangement uses TRBV6-6 and TRBJ1-1; D is possibly TRBD1 (6 bases). This CDR3 has 12 residues. Germline V CDR1 and CDR2: MNHNY, SVGAGI (reference sequence). V gave up 6 bases and J gave up 8 bases, with 13 bases separating them. CDR3 nucleotide sequence: TGTGCCAGCAGCCTACCGGGACAAGAAGCTTTCTTT. This sequence encodes CASSLPGQEAFF.

The rearrangement joins TRBV13 to TRBJ2-7; no reliable D call. The CDR3 covers 16 residues. Germline CDR1 PRHDT, CDR2 FYEKMQ (reference sequence). V dropped 3 bases and J dropped 0 bases, with 15 bases sitting between them. CDR3 sequence: CASSFRAARASYEQYF. CDR3 in DNA: TGTGCCAGCAGCTTTAGGGCAGCTCGGGCCTCCTACGAGCAGTACTTC.

The J gene is TRBJ1-1, the V gene TRBV5-1; D is uncertain. CDR1 SGHRS and CDR2 YFSETQ come from the germline V gene. V was clipped by 1 base and J by 4 bases, with 14 bases between them. CDR3 length equals 15 residues. CDR3 amino acids: CASSLHQQPGTEAFF. CDR3 DNA: TGCGCCAGCAGCTTGCACCAACAACCGGGCACTGAAGCTTTCTTT.

V usage is TRBV7-6 and J usage is TRBJ1-3; D is perhaps TRBD1 (5 bases). Germline CDR1 reads SGHVS; CDR2 reads FNYEAQ. V was shortened by 1 base and J by 0 bases, with 16 bases between the two germline ends. This CDR3 has 18 residues. CDR3 sequence reads: CASSLVIGGESSGNTIYF. CDR3 in DNA: TGTGCCAGCAGCTTAGTAATAGGAGGGGAGAGCTCTGGAAACACCATATATTTT.

CDR3 in amino acids: CASSGQGEEGLNYGYTF. The CDR3 nucleotides read TGTGCCAGCAGCGGGCAGGGGGAAGAAGGCCTTAACTATGGCTACACCTTC. The gene calls are TRBV5-5 and TRBJ1-2; TRBD1 matches at 7 bases. V was clipped by 4 bases and J by 1 base; unmatched bases: 13. Germline V gene lookup returns CDR1 SGHKS and CDR2 YYEKEE (reference sequence). The CDR3 has 17 residues.

V gene TRBV29-1 combines with J gene TRBJ2-7; D gene unclear. The V gene lost 2 bases and the J gene lost 5 bases, with 16 bases spanning the gap. Germline lookup yields CDR1 SQVTM and CDR2 ANQGSEA. The CDR3 loop spans 14 amino acids. This chain's CDR3 is CSVESAANQHEQYF. In DNA, the CDR3 is TGCAGCGTTGAATCCGCAGCGAACCAGCACGAGCAGTACTTC.

This rearrangement joins TRBV5-6 to TRBJ2-1, with D possibly being TRBD1 (7 bases). Trimming left V 3 bases short and J 9 bases short, with 19 bases between. The CDR3 loop spans 15 amino acids. Germline V lookup: CDR1 SGHDT, CDR2 YYEEEE. CDR3 nucleotides: TGTGCCAGCAGCTCTCCGGGCAGGGGGGTGAGTGAGCAGTTCTTC. This gives the protein CASSSPGRGVSEQFF.

The chain combines TRBV9 with TRBJ1-1; possible D gene TRBD1, 5 bases. Trimming removed 0 bases from V and 5 bases from J, with 20 bases in between. This CDR3 contains 17 residues. Germline CDR1 reads SGDLS; CDR2 reads YYNGEE. The CDR3, as DNA: TGTGCCAGCAGCGTAGTGGGGGAAGGGCCGGTGGGAACTGAAGCTTTCTTT. It codes for CASSVVGEGPVGTEAFF.

The rearrangement uses TRBV4-1 and TRBJ2-1, with a tentative D call TRBD2 (6 bases). This CDR3 has 16 residues. Germline V gene lookup returns CDR1 MGHRA and CDR2 YSYEKL. Trimming cost V 0 bases and J 3 bases, with 12 bases left between them. CDR3 sequence reads: CASSQDLPGDYNEQFF. Written as DNA, the CDR3 is TGCGCCAGCAGCCAAGATTTACCGGGGGACTACAATGAGCAGTTCTTC.

V gene TRBV18 combines with J gene TRBJ1-1, with D perhaps TRBD1 (6 bases). V was clipped by 3 bases and J by 3 bases, with 11 bases between them. Germline assignment: CDR1 KGHSH and CDR2 LQKENI. The length of the CDR3 is 14 residues. DNA for the CDR3: TGTGCCAGCTCACCCAACAGGGTCGACACTGAAGCTTTCTTT. It specifies CASSPNRVDTEAFF.